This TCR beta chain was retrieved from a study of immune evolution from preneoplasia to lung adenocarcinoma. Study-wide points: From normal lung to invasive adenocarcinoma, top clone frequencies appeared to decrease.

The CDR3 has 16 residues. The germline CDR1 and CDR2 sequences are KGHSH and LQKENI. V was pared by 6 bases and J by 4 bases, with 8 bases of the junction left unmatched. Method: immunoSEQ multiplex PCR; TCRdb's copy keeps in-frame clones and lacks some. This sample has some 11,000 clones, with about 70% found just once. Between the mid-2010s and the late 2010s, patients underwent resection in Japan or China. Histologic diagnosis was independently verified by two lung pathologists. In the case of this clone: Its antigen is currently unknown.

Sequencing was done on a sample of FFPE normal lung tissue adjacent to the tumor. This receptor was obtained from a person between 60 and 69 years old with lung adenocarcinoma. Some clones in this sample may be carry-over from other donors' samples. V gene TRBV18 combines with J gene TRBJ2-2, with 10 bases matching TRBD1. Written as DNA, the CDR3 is TGTGCCAGCTCGAGTGCGGGACAGGGGTCCACCGGGGAGCTGTTTTTT. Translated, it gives CASSSAGQGSTGELFF.